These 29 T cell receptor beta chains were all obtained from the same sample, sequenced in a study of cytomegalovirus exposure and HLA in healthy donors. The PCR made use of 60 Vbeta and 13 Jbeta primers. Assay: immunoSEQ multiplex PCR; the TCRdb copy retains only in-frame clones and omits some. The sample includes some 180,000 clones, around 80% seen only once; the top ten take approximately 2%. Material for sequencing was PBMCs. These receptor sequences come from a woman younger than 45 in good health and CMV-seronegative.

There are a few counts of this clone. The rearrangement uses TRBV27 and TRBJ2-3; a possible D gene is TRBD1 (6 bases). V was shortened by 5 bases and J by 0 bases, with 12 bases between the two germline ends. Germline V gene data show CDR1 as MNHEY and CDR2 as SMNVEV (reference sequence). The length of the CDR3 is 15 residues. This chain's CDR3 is CASSAGQRSTDTQYF. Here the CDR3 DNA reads TGTGCCAGCAGTGCCGGACAGCGAAGCACAGATACGCAGTATTTT.

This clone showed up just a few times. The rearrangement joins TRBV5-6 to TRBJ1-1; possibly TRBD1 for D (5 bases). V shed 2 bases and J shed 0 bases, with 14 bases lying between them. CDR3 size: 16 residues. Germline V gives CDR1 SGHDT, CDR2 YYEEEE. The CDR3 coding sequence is TGTGCCAGCAGCTTCAGTGGGGGGAGGTTGAACACTGAAGCTTTCTTT. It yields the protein CASSFSGGRLNTEAFF.

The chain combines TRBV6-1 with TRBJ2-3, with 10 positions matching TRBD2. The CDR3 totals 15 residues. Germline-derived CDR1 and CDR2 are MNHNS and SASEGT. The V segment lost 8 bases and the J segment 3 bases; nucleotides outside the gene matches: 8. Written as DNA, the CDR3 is TGTGCCAGCCGTCTAGCGGGGGCTTGGACAGATACGCAGTATTTT. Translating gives CASRLAGAWTDTQYF.

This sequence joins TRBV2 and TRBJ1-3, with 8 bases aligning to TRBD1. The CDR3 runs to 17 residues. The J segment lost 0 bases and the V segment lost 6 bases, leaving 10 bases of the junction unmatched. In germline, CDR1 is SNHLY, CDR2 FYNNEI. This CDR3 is CASSLNRDRISGNTIYF. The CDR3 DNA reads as TGTGCCAGCAGCCTTAACCGGGACAGGATCTCTGGAAACACCATATATTTT.

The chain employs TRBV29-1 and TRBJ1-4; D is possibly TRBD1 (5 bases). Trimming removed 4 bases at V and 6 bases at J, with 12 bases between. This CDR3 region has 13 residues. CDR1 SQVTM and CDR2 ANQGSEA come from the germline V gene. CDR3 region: CSVVQGMDEKLFF. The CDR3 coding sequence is TGCAGCGTTGTGCAGGGCATGGATGAAAAACTGTTTTTT.

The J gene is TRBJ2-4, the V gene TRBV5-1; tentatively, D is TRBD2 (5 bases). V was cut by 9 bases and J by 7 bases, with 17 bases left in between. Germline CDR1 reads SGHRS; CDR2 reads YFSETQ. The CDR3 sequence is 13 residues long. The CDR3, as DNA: TGCGCCACAACCCTCCCGGGGTCGAACATTCAGTACTTC. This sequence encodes CATTLPGSNIQYF.

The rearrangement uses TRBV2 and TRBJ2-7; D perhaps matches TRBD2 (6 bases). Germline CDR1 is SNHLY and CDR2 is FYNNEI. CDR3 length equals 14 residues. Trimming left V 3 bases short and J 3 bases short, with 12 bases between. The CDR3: CASSDQGSGYEQYF. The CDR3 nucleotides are TGTGCCAGCAGTGACCAGGGTAGCGGCTACGAGCAGTACTTC.

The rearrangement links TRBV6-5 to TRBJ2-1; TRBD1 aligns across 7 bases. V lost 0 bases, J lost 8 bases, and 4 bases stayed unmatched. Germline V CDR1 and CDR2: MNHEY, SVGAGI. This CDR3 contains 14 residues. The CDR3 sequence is CASSYSEGADEQFF. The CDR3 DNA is TGTGCCAGCAGTTACTCCGAGGGGGCCGATGAGCAGTTCTTC.

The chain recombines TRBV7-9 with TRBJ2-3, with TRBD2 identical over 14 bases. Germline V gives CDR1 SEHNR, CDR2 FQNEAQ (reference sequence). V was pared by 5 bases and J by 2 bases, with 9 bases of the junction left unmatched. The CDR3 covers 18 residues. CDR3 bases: TGTGCCAGCAGCCGACCGGGACTAGCGGGGGTACCCACAGATACGCAGTATTTT. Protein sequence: CASSRPGLAGVPTDTQYF. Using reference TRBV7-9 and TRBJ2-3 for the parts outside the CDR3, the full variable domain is DTGVSQNPRHKITKRGQNVTFRCDPISEHNRLYWYRQTLGQGPEFLTYFQNEAQLEKSRLLSDRFSAERPKGSFSTLEIQRTEQGDSAMYLCASSRPGLAGVPTDTQYFGPGTRLTVL.

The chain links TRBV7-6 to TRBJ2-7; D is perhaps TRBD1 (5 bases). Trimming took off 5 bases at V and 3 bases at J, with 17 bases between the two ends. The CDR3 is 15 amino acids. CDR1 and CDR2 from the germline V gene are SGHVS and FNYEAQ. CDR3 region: CASSRLSGAHYEQYF. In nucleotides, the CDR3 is TGTGCCAGCAGCCGCCTTAGTGGGGCCCACTACGAGCAGTACTTC. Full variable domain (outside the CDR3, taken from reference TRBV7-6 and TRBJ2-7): GAGVSQSPRYKVTKRGQDVALRCDPISGHVSLYWYRQALGQGPEFLTYFNYEAQQDKSGLPNDRFSAERPEGSISTLTIQRTEQRDSAMYRCASSRLSGAHYEQYFGPGTRLTVT.

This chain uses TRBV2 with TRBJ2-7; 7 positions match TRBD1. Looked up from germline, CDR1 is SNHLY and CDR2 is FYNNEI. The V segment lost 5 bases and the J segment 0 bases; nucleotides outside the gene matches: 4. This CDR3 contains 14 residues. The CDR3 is CASSSTGYSYEQYF. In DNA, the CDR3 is TGTGCCAGCAGTTCGACAGGGTACTCCTACGAGCAGTACTTC.

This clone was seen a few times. The CDR3 loop is CASSQWGQGVSTDTQYF. CDR3 DNA sequence: TGCGCCAGCAGTCAATGGGGCCAGGGCGTAAGCACAGATACGCAGTATTTT. The V and J genes are TRBV23-1 and TRBJ2-3, with D maybe TRBD1 (5 bases). TRBV23-1 is an ORF, with its function uncertain. V was trimmed by 1 base and J by 0 bases, leaving 14 bases between them. CDR3 length: 17 amino acids.

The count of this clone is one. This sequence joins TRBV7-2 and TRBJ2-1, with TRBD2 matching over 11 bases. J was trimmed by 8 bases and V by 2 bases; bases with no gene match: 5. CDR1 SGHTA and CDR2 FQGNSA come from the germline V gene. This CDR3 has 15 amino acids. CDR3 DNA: TGTGCCAGCAGCTTACTAGCGGGGGGTCTCGATGAGCAGTTCTTC. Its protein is CASSLLAGGLDEQFF.

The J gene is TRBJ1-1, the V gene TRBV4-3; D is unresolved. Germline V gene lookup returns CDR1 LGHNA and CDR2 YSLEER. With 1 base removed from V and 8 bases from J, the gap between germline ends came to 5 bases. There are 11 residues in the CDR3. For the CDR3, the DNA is TGCGCCAGCAGCCAAGCAGGAGAAGCTTTCTTT. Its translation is CASSQAGEAFF.

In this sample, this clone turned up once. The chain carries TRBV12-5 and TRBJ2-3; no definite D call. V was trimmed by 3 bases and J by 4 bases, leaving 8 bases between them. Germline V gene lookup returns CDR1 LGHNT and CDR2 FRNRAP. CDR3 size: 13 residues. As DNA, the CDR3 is TGTGCTAGTGGTTTCTCGGGTCCAGATACGCAGTATTTT. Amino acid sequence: CASGFSGPDTQYF.

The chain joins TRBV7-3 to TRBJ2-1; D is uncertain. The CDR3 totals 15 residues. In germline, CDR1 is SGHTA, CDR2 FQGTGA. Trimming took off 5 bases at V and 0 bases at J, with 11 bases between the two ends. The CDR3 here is CASSPRVLSYNEQFF. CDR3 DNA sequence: TGTGCCAGCAGCCCCCGGGTTCTCTCCTACAATGAGCAGTTCTTC. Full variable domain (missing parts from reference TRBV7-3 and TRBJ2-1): GAGVSQTPSNKVTEKGKYVELRCDPISGHTALYWYRQSLGQGPEFLIYFQGTGAADDSGLPNDRFFAVRPEGSVSTLKIQRTERGDSAVYLCASSPRVLSYNEQFFGPGTRLTVL.

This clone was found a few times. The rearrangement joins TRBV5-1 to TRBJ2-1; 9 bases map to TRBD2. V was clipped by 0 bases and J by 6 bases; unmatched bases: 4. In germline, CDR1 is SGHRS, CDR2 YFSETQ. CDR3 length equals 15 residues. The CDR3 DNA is TGCGCCAGCAGCTTGGGCGGGGGGGCCGTCAATGAGCAGTTCTTC. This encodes CASSLGGGAVNEQFF. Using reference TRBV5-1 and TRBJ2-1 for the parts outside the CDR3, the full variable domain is KAGVTQTPRYLIKTRGQQVTLSCSPISGHRSVSWYQQTPGQGLQFLFEYFSETQRNKGNFPGRFSGRQFSNSRSEMNVSTLELGDSALYLCASSLGGGAVNEQFFGPGTRLTVL.

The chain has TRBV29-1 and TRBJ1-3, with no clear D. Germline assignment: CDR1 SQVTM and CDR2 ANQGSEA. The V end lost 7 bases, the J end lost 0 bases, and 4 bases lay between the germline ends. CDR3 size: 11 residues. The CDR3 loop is CSARSGNTIYF. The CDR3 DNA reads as TGCAGCGCCCGCTCTGGAAACACCATATATTTT.

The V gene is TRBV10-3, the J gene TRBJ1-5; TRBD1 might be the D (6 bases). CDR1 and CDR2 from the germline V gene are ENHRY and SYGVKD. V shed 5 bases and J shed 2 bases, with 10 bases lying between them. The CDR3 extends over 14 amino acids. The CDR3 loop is CAISPQGGNQPQHF. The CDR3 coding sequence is TGTGCCATCAGTCCACAGGGCGGCAATCAGCCCCAGCATTTT.

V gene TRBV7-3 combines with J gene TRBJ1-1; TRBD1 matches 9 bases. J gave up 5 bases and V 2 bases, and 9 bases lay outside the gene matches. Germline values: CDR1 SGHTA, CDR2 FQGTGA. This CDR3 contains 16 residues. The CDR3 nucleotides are TGTGCCAGCAGCTTAGGCCCCGGGACAGGGCATACTGAAGCTTTCTTT. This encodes CASSLGPGTGHTEAFF.

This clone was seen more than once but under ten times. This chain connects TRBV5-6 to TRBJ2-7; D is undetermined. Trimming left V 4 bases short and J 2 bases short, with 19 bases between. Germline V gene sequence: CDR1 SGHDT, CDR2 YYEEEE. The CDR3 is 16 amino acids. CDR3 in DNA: TGTGCCAGCAGCCAACTCACGCTCAGGCAAACCTACGAGCAGTACTTC. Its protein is CASSQLTLRQTYEQYF.

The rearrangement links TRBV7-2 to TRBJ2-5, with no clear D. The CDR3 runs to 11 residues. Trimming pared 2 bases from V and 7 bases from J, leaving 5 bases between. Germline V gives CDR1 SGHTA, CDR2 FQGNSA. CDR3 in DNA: TGTGCCAGCAGCTTACTCCCGACCCAGTACTTC. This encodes CASSLLPTQYF.

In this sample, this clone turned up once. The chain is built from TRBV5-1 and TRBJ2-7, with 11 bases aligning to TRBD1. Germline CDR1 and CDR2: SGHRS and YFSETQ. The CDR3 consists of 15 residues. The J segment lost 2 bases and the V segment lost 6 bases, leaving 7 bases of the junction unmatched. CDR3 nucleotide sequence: TGCGCCAGCAATCACCGGGACAGGGGGACCTACGAGCAGTACTTC. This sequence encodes CASNHRDRGTYEQYF.

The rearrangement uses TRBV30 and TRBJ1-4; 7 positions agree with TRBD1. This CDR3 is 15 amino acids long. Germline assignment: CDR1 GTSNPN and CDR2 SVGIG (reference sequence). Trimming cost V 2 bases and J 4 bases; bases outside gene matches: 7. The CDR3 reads CAWSKNRGLNEKLFF. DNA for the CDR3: TGTGCCTGGAGTAAAAACAGGGGCCTTAATGAAAAACTGTTTTTT.

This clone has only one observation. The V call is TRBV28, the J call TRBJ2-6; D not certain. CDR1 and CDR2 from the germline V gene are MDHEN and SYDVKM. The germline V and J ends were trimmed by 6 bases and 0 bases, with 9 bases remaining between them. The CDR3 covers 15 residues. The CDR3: CASRTPSSGANVLTF. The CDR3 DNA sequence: TGTGCCAGCAGGACTCCCAGCTCTGGGGCCAACGTCCTGACTTTC.

This CDR3 is CATVRGVSNEQFF. CDR3 bases: TGTGCCACCGTACGGGGGGTAAGCAATGAGCAGTTCTTC. The chain carries TRBV15 and TRBJ2-1, with 7 bases lining up with TRBD2. This CDR3 comprises 13 residues. CDR1 LNHNV and CDR2 YYDKDF come from the germline V gene (reference sequence). Germline trimming cut 8 bases from V and 6 bases from J; bases unmatched to any gene: 7.

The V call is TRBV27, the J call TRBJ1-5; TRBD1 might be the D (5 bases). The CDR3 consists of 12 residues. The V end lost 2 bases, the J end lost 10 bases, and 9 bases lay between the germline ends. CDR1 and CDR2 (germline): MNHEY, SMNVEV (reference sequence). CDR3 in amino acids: CASSLRGSPQHF. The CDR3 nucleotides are TGTGCCAGCAGTTTAAGGGGCTCCCCCCAGCATTTT.

CDR3 sequence: CTSSHIPSGGAADTQYF. CDR3 coding DNA: TGCACCAGCAGCCATATTCCTAGCGGGGGGGCAGCAGATACGCAGTATTTT. The V gene is TRBV1, the J gene TRBJ2-3; TRBD2 reflects the table's D call only, with no check against the DNA. TRBV1 constitutes a pseudogene. The CDR3 is 17 amino acids.

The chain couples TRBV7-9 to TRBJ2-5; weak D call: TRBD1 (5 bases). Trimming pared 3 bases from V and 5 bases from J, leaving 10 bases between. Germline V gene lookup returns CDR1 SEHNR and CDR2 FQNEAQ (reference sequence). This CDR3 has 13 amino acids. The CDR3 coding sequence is TGTGCCAGCAGCTTTCCAGGGTATGAGACCCAGTACTTC. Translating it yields CASSFPGYETQYF. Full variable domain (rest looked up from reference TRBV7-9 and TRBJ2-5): DTGVSQNPRHKITKRGQNVTFRCDPISEHNRLYWYRQTLGQGPEFLTYFQNEAQLEKSRLLSDRFSAERPKGSFSTLEIQRTEQGDSAMYLCASSFPGYETQYFGPGTRLLVL.